Presented here are 2 T cell receptor beta chains from one specimen sequenced in a study of blood T cell repertoires in COVID-19 (dated by TCRdb to 2018 to 2021). Library preparation employed the immunoSEQ multiplex PCR assay. TCRdb stores this immuneACCESS table with in-frame sequences only. Part of the clones is absent; in the studies checked, under half of the shortfall reflects unresolved V genes, and no reason is known for the rest. The sample records some 76,000 clones, about 85% of which are singletons. Of the sample, roughly 13% falls within the top ten clones. The sample was peripheral blood. The receptors here all came from a man aged 45-65 years with COVID-19, enrolled during active disease.

This clone was seen a handful of times. CDR3 loop: CASRPDRVGGYTF. The CDR3 DNA reads TGTGCCAGCAGACCCGACAGGGTAGGAGGCTACACCTTC. The V call is TRBV27, the J call TRBJ1-2, with TRBD1 matching over 7 bases. The V gene's germline CDR1 is MNHEY and CDR2 SMNVEV (reference sequence). This CDR3 spans 13 amino acids. Unmatched junction bases numbered 9, after V lost 6 bases and J lost 8 bases.

This clone was seen a single time. The J gene is TRBJ2-3, the V gene TRBV4-1; possibly TRBD1 for D (6 bases). CDR3 length: 15 amino acids. Trimming took 4 bases from V and 5 from J, leaving 16 bases between them. Germline V gene sequence: CDR1 MGHRA, CDR2 YSYEKL. The DNA of the CDR3 is TGCGCCAGCAGCCCCTCAGTGAGGGGGTTAGATACGCAGTATTTT. Translation gives CASSPSVRGLDTQYF.